The next 4 T cell receptor beta chains were all read from a single sample in a study of blood T cell repertoires in COVID-19 (dated by TCRdb to 2018 to 2020). The library was generated by the immunoSEQ multiplex PCR assay. Imported from immuneACCESS, the table was reduced by TCRdb to in-frame sequences with V and J called. These copies leave out some clones; in studies compared against another copy, an unresolved V gene accounts for under half, and the cause of the remainder is not known. The sample includes about 180,000 clones, with around 84% observed a single time. Jointly, the top ten make up roughly 15% of the sample. The sequencing input was PBMCs or T cells enriched from blood (not recorded which). These receptors were obtained from a man between 50 and 59 years old who had recovered from COVID-19.

The CDR3 DNA sequence: TGTGCCAGCAGTTTAGCAGCAGGGGGGTTCCAAGCTTTCTTT. It encodes CASSLAAGGFQAFF. This chain connects TRBV28 to TRBJ1-1; TRBD1 aligns across 7 bases. Trimming removed 2 bases from V and 9 bases from J; junction bases left unmatched: 9. Looked up from germline, CDR1 is MDHEN and CDR2 is SYDVKM. CDR3 length: 14 amino acids. The full variable domain, completed using reference TRBV28 and TRBJ1-1, is DVKVTQSSRYLVKRTGEKVFLECVQDMDHENMFWYRQDPGLGLRLIYFSYDVKMKEKGDIPEGYSVSREKKERFSLILESASTNQTSMYLCASSLAAGGFQAFFGQGTRLTVV.

The chain employs TRBV19 and TRBJ2-7; possibly TRBD1 for D (5 bases). CDR1 is LNHDA, CDR2 SQIVND, per germline (reference sequence). This CDR3 comprises 13 residues. V was cut by 6 bases and J by 3 bases, with 12 bases left in between. The CDR3 loop is CASRDHQGYEQYF. DNA for the CDR3: TGTGCCAGTAGAGATCACCAGGGCTACGAGCAGTACTTC. Looking up the rest from reference TRBV19 and TRBJ2-7 gives the full variable domain: DGGITQSPKYLFRKEGQNVTLSCEQNLNHDAMYWYRQDPGQGLRLIYYSQIVNDFQKGDIAEGYSVSREKKESFPLTVTSAQKNPTAFYLCASRDHQGYEQYFGPGTRLTVT.

This chain joins TRBV3-1 (or the pseudogene TRBV3-2) and TRBJ1-4; 7 nucleotides match TRBD1. Per the germline V gene, CDR1 is LGHDT and CDR2 is YNNKEL (reference sequence). Trimming at V came to 6 bases and at J to 7 bases, leaving 8 bases not matched to a gene. The CDR3 contains 14 residues. CDR3: CASSTRGLGEKLFF. CDR3 nucleotide sequence: TGTGCCAGCAGTACGAGGGGGCTTGGTGAAAAACTGTTTTTT.

The chain joins TRBV28 to TRBJ1-1; possibly TRBD1 for D (5 bases). The germline V and J ends were trimmed by 3 bases and 1 base, with 24 bases remaining between them. Germline lookup yields CDR1 MDHEN and CDR2 SYDVKM. This CDR3 region has 19 residues. The CDR3 DNA is TGTGCCAGCAGTTTTACTTCCAGGGTACTAGCAGGGAAGAACACTGAAGCTTTCTTT. Protein: CASSFTSRVLAGKNTEAFF.